These 19 T cell receptor beta chains were sequenced from one sample in a study of blood T cell repertoires in COVID-19. Sequencing was performed with immunoSEQ multiplex PCR; in TCRdb, only in-frame clones are kept and a portion is missing. The sample has 150,000 to 200,000 clones, approximately 80% seen once. Sequenced material: PBMCs or T cells enriched from blood (not recorded which). All receptors derive from a middle-aged man who had recovered from COVID-19.

The chain is built from TRBV4-1 and TRBJ1-5, with D unresolved. Germline V gene data show CDR1 as MGHRA and CDR2 as YSYEKL. This CDR3 is built from 13 residues. Trimming pared 1 base from V and 4 bases from J, leaving 5 bases between. CDR3 residues: CASSQGANQPQHF. The CDR3 nucleotides read TGCGCCAGCAGCCAAGGCGCGAATCAGCCCCAGCATTTT.

The J gene is TRBJ2-3, the V gene TRBV7-7; the D gene is possibly TRBD1 (6 bases). V was trimmed by 5 bases and J by 0 bases, leaving 9 bases between them. This CDR3 region has 14 residues. Germline loops: CDR1 SSHAT, CDR2 FNYEAQ (reference sequence). The DNA of the CDR3 is TGTGCCAGCAGCCTAACAGGGAGCACAGATACGCAGTATTTT. Amino acids: CASSLTGSTDTQYF. The full variable domain, with the rest looked up from reference TRBV7-7 and TRBJ2-3, is GAGVSQSPRYKVTKRGQDVTLRCDPISSHATLYWYQQALGQGPEFLTYFNYEAQPDKSGLPSDRFSAERPEGSISTLTIQRTEQRDSAMYRCASSLTGSTDTQYFGPGTRLTVL.

This chain joins TRBV5-6 and TRBJ1-2; TRBD1 agrees at 9 bases. The germline CDR1 and CDR2 sequences are SGHDT and YYEEEE. Germline trimming cut 0 bases from V and 7 bases from J; bases unmatched to any gene: 7. The CDR3 consists of 15 residues. The CDR3, as DNA: TGTGCCAGCAGCTTGGGTACAGGGGGCGCAGGTGGCTACACCTTC. Protein sequence: CASSLGTGGAGGYTF.

J is TRBJ1-2 and V is TRBV30, with a possible D match to TRBD1 (6 bases). CDR3 length: 13 residues. CDR1 is GTSNPN and CDR2 is SVGIG in the germline V gene (reference sequence). V lost 3 bases and J lost 3, with 11 bases in between. CDR3 in DNA: TGTGCCTGGAGAACCGGGACACACTATGGCTACACCTTC. It encodes CAWRTGTHYGYTF.

The chain is built from TRBV5-6 and TRBJ2-3; 15 bases line up with TRBD2. CDR1 is SGHDT, CDR2 YYEEEE, per germline. Trimming took 3 bases from V and 3 from J; bases not matched to a gene: 5. This CDR3 has 17 residues. CDR3 protein: CASSSWTSGGATDTQYF. The CDR3 DNA reads TGTGCCAGCAGCTCTTGGACTAGCGGGGGGGCAACAGATACGCAGTATTTT.

The chain carries TRBV19 and TRBJ1-4; D is uncertain. Trimming removed 3 bases from V and 3 bases from J, with 11 bases in between. CDR1 is LNHDA, CDR2 SQIVND, per germline (reference sequence). The CDR3 covers 15 residues. The CDR3 bases are TGTGCCAGTAGTATGGCGGGAGCGGCTAATGAAAAACTGTTTTTT. It specifies CASSMAGAANEKLFF.

The genes are TRBV27 and TRBJ1-6; TRBD1 matches 9 bases. Losses at the gene ends were 6 bases for V and 14 bases for J; bases not matched to a gene: 11. Germline V CDR1 and CDR2: MNHEY, SMNVEV (reference sequence). The CDR3 sequence is 14 residues long. The chain's CDR3 is CASSFDRGGVTLHF. The CDR3 DNA is TGTGCCAGCAGCTTCGACAGGGGGGGAGTCACCCTCCACTTT.

In its sample, this clone was seen a few times. The chain links TRBV4-1 to TRBJ1-2; a possible D gene is TRBD1 (5 bases). This CDR3 has 15 amino acids. CDR1 and CDR2 (germline): MGHRA, YSYEKL. The V and J ends lost 4 bases and 5 bases respectively, with 17 bases between them. The CDR3 DNA sequence: TGCGCCAGCAGCCCAGCTGGCAGGGCGGTGTATGGCTACACCTTC. Its protein is CASSPAGRAVYGYTF.

V and J are TRBV30 and TRBJ2-2, with D unclear. CDR3 length: 14 residues. The V end was cut by 3 bases, the J end by 2 bases, with 10 bases between. From germline, CDR1 is GTSNPN and CDR2 SVGIG (reference sequence). The CDR3 bases are TGTGCCTGGAGATCGGGTCTAAACACCGGGGAGCTGTTTTTT. It translates to CAWRSGLNTGELFF.

The sample holds a few counts of this clone. The V call is TRBV2, the J call TRBJ2-1; 13 bases align to TRBD2. Germline CDR1 reads SNHLY; CDR2 reads FYNNEI. The V gene end was trimmed by 2 bases and the J gene end by 6 bases; junction bases not matched to a gene: 1. This CDR3 comprises 15 residues. CDR3 DNA sequence: TGTGCCAGCAGTGAAACTAGCGGGGGGGCCAATGAGCAGTTCTTC. Translating it yields CASSETSGGANEQFF.

This clone has just a few counts. The DNA for the CDR3 is TGTGCCTGCCCTCAGGGAGGGGGGGGGCTACGAGATACGCAGTATTTT. Its translation is CACPQGGGGLRDTQYF. V and J are TRBV30 and TRBJ2-3, with D maybe TRBD2 (7 bases). Looked up from germline, CDR1 is GTSNPN and CDR2 is SVGIG (reference sequence). V was shortened by 6 bases and J by 5 bases, with 24 bases between the two germline ends. The length of the CDR3 is 16 residues.

This clone was picked up one time. The genes are TRBV4-2 and TRBJ2-2; 7 bases are a match to TRBD2. This CDR3 is built from 15 residues. CDR1 LGHNA and CDR2 YNFKEQ come from the germline V gene. With V trimmed by 1 base and J by 7 bases, 6 bases remained unmatched. The CDR3 DNA is TGTGCCAGCAGCCAAGTAACCCTAGCGGACGGGGAGCTGTTTTTT. This encodes CASSQVTLADGELFF.

This clone occurred a few times. The V gene is TRBV19, the J gene TRBJ1-3; D is perhaps TRBD1 (6 bases). The CDR3 loop spans 17 amino acids. Per the germline V gene, CDR1 is LNHDA and CDR2 is SQIVND (reference sequence). Trimming cost V 6 bases and J 0 bases, with 18 bases left between them. The CDR3 protein is CASRSLGGALSGNTIYF. The CDR3 coding sequence is TGTGCCAGTAGGAGCTTGGGGGGGGCCCTCTCTGGAAACACCATATATTTT.

This clone was observed a handful of times. The gene calls are TRBV11-3 and TRBJ2-3; possibly TRBD2 for D (6 bases). Germline V gene data show CDR1 as SGHNT and CDR2 as YENEEA. The V gene lost 4 bases and the J gene lost 10 bases, with 12 bases spanning the gap. The CDR3 runs 12 residues. The CDR3 bases are TGTGCCAGCAGCTCCTGGGACTCATCGCAGTATTTT. Translation: CASSSWDSSQYF. The full variable domain, rest sourced from reference TRBV11-3 and TRBJ2-3, is EAGVVQSPRYKIIEKKQPVAFWCNPISGHNTLYWYLQNLGQGPELLIRYENEEAVDDSQLPKDRFSAERLKGVDSTLKIQPAELGDSAVYLCASSSWDSSQYFGPGTRLTVL.

Points on this clone: The same CDR3 arises from other DNA sequences in this sample as well. The V and J genes are TRBV9 and TRBJ1-6; D unresolved. The length of the CDR3 is 13 residues. Trimming pared 1 base from V and 7 bases from J, leaving 6 bases between. Germline V lookup: CDR1 SGDLS, CDR2 YYNGEE. The CDR3 protein is CASSVTGNSPLHF. The DNA for the CDR3 is TGTGCCAGCAGCGTAACGGGGAATTCACCCCTCCACTTT.

In DNA form, the CDR3 reads TGTGCCAGCAGTGCATCCGGGACAGCGGGCTTGGGTGGCTACACCTTC. This codes for CASSASGTAGLGGYTF. The chain carries TRBV25-1 and TRBJ1-2; 7 bases are a match to TRBD1. J was trimmed by 7 bases and V by 4 bases; bases with no gene match: 15. CDR1 and CDR2 (germline): MGHDK, SYGVNS. This CDR3 region has 16 residues.

V usage is TRBV4-1 and J usage is TRBJ2-3; D unclear. V was trimmed by 0 bases and J by 4 bases, leaving 8 bases between them. In germline, CDR1 is MGHRA, CDR2 YSYEKL. The CDR3 is made up of 14 amino acids. Here the CDR3 DNA reads TGCGCCAGCAGCCAAGAGGGTCGGGCAGATACGCAGTATTTT. Its translation is CASSQEGRADTQYF.

This clone was observed a few times. The genes are TRBV12-3 or TRBV12-4 and TRBJ1-4; unclear D gene. The V gene lost 3 bases and the J gene lost 16 bases, with 15 bases spanning the gap. This CDR3 is built from 12 residues. This chain's CDR3 is CASSFSVGHWFF. CDR3 DNA: TGTGCCAGCAGTTTCTCTGTTGGGCACTGGTTTTTT.

The genes are TRBV9 and TRBJ2-6, with 7 bases matching TRBD1. Germline V gene data show CDR1 as SGDLS and CDR2 as YYNGEE. With 7 bases clipped from V and 0 bases from J, the junction kept 7 bases outside the gene matches. This CDR3 comprises 16 residues. The CDR3 bases are TGTGCCAGCTCCCGGGACAGCTCCTCTGGGGCCAACGTCCTGACTTTC. Translating it yields CASSRDSSSGANVLTF.